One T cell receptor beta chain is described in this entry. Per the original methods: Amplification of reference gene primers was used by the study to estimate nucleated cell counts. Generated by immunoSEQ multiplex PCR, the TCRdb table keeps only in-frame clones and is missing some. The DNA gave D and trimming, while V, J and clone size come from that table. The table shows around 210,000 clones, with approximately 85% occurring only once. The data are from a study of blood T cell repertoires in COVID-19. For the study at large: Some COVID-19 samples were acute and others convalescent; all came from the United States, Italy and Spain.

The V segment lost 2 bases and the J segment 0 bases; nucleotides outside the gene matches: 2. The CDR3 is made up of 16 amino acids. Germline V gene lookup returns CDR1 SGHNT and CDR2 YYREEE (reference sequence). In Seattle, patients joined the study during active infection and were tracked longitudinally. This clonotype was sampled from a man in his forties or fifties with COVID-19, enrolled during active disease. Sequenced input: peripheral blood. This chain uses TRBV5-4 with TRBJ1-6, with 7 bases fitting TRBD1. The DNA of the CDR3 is TGTGCCAGCAGCTTAGGGGGCGCCTCCTATAATTCACCCCTCCACTTT. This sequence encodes CASSLGGASYNSPLHF.